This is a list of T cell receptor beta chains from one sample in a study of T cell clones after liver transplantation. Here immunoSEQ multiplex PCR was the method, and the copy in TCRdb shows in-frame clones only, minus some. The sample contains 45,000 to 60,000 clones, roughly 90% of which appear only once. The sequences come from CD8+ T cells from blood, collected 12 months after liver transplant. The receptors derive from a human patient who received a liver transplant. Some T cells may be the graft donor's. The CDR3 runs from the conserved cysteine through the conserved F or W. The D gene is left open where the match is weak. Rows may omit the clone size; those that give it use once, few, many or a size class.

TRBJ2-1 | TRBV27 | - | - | TGTGCCAGCAGTTTCAGGAGCGGCACCTACAATGAGCAGTTCTTC | CASSFRSGTYNEQFF
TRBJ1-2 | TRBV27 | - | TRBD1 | TGTGCCAGCAGTCAGACAGGGGGTTCCTATGGCTACACCTTC | CASSQTGGSYGYTF
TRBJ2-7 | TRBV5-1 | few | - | TGCGCCAGCAGAGATTGGGAAGAGCAGTACTTC | CASRDWEEQYF
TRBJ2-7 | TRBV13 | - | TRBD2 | TGTGCCAGCAGCTTAGGACTAGCGGGCTCCTACGAGCAGTACTTC | CASSLGLAGSYEQYF
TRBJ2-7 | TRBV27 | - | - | TGTGCCAGCAGTTTATCGGGGGATAATCCTACCTACGAGCAGTACTTC | CASSLSGDNPTYEQYF
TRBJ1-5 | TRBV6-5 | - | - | TGTGCCAGCTCGTCGGGGGCCCCTGTTTCACAGCCCCAGCATTTT | CASSSGAPVSQPQHF
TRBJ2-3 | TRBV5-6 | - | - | TGTGCCAGCAGCCAGCGACGGGAGTGGGATACGCAGTATTTT | CASSQRREWDTQYF
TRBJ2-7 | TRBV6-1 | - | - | TGTGCCAGCAGTGAAGGGGGGGTCTACGAGCAGTACTTC | CASSEGGVYEQYF
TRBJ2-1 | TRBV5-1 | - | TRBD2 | TGCGCCAGCAGCTCCGGGACTAGCGGGAGGAGGGCCTACAATGAGCAGTTCTTC | CASSSGTSGRRAYNEQFF
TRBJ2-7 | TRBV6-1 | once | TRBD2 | TGTGCCAGCAGTGAAGCGGGACTATCCCCCTACGAGCAGTACTTC | CASSEAGLSPYEQYF
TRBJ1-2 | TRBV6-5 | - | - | TGTGCCAGCACCCTAGGGGATGGCTACACCTTC | CASTLGDGYTF
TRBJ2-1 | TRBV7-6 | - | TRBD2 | TGTGCCAGCAGCCGCCAAGCGGGAGGCTACAATGAGCAGTTCTTC | CASSRQAGGYNEQFF
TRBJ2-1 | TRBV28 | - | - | TGTGCCAGCAGTTTATTCGGGAGTTACAATGAGCAGTTCTTC | CASSLFGSYNEQFF
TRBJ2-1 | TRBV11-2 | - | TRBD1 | TGTGCCAGCAGCCTAGGGACAGGGGGTGAGCAGTTCTTC | CASSLGTGGEQFF
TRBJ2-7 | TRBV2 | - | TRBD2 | TGTGCCAGCAGTGAGGCGGGAGGGACCTACGAGCAGTACTTC | CASSEAGGTYEQYF
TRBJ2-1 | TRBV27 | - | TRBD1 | TGTGCCAGCAGCCCACTACGGGACAGGGACTACAATGAGCAGTTCTTC | CASSPLRDRDYNEQFF
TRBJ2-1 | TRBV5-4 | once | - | TGTGCCAGCAGCCCCTGGTCCTACAATGAGCAGTTCTTC | CASSPWSYNEQFF
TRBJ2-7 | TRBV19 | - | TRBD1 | TGTGCCAGTAGTATTACAGGGGGAGGCTACGAGCAGTACTTC | CASSITGGGYEQYF
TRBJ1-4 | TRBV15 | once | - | TGTGCCACCAGCAGTCCCCGGGAGGCCGAAGCTGAAAAACTGTTTTTT | CATSSPREAEAEKLFF
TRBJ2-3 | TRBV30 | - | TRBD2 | TGTGCCTGGAGTGTAGGGGACTACCCTCCCGCCGATACGCAGTATTTT | CAWSVGDYPPADTQYF
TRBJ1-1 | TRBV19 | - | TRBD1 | TGTGCCAGTAGTATAGCCCTGACAGGGCCTGAAGCTTTCTTT | CASSIALTGPEAFF
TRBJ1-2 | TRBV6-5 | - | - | TGTGCCCTTGTTCCGAATCTTAACTATGGCTACACCTTC | CALVPNLNYGYTF
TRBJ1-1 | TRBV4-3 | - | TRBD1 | TGCGCCAGCAGCCAAGAAGGACAGGGCTACTTAAACACTGAAGCTTTCTTT | CASSQEGQGYLNTEAFF
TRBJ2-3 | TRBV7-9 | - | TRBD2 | TGTGCCAGCAGCTTCCCTCAGGGGAAGCGGGAGTTAGGAGATACGCAGTATTTT | CASSFPQGKRELGDTQYF
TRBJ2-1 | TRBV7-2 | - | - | TGTGCCAGCAGCACGTTCAGGGGCTACTCCTACAATGAGCAGTTCTTC | CASSTFRGYSYNEQFF
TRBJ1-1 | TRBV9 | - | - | TGTGCCAGCAGCGTAGACGGGGCGTTACCTGAAGCTTTCTTT | CASSVDGALPEAFF
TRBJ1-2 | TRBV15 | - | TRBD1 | TGTGCCACCAGCAGGGACAGGGGACGGAATGGCTACACCTTC | CATSRDRGRNGYTF
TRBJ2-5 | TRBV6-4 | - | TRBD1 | TGTGCCAGCAGTGACGGGGACAGGGGGGGCCTAAGAGAGACCCAGTACTTC | CASSDGDRGGLRETQYF
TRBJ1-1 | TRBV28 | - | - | TGTGCCAGCAGTTTCCCCCTTGGCGGGAACACTGAAGCTTTCTTT | CASSFPLGGNTEAFF
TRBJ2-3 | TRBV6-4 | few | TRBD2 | TGTGCCAGCAGTGACGGGACTAGCGGCACAGATACGCAGTATTTT | CASSDGTSGTDTQYF
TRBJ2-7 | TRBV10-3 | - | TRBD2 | TGTGCCATCAGTGATGCCGGGACTAGCGGCGAGCAGTACTTC | CAISDAGTSGEQYF
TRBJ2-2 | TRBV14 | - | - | TGTGCCAGCAGCTCCTGGGGCACAGGGACCACCGGGGAGCTGTTTTTT | CASSSWGTGTTGELFF
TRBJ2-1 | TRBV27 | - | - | TGTGCCAGCAGTTCTTCACCCTACAATGAGCAGTTCTTC | CASSSSPYNEQFF
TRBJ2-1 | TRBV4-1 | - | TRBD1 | TGCGCCAGCAGCCAAGAGAGGGACAGGTCGTTCTTC | CASSQERDRSFF
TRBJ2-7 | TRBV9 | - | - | TGTGCCAGCAGCGTAGAAGGCCTTAGTCCCTACGAGCAGTACTTC | CASSVEGLSPYEQYF
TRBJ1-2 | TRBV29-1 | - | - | TGCAGCGTCGAGGCGGCTCCTAAGGGCTACACCTTC | CSVEAAPKGYTF
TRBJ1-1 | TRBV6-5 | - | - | TGTGCCAGCAGAAGGGGCCCCCATTATGAAGCTTTCTTT | CASRRGPHYEAFF
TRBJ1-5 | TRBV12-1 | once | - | TGTGCCAGCAGCCCTACTACCCCTTGGGGACAGAAGGTTGGACAGCCCCAGCATTTT | CASSPTTPWGQKVGQPQHF
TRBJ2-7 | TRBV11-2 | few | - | TGTGCCAGCAGCCCCCTACAGGGATCCTCCTACGAGCAGTACTTC | CASSPLQGSSYEQYF
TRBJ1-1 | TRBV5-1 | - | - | TGCGCCAGCAGCTTGGGGCACAGCGGGCCGCCTGAAGCTTTCTTT | CASSLGHSGPPEAFF
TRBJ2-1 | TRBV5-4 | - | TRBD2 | TGTGCCAGCAGCTTGGCGCTAGCGGACAATGAGCAGTTCTTC | CASSLALADNEQFF
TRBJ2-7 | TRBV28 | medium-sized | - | TGTGCCAGCAGTTTGGGGCCCTCCGCAGGCAGGGGGGGACACGAGCAGTACTTC | CASSLGPSAGRGGHEQYF
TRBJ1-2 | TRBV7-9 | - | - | TGTGCCAGCAGCTCCACCGGGGCCGAAGCTAACTATGGCTACACCTTC | CASSSTGAEANYGYTF
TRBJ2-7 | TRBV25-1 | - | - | TGTGCCAGCAGCCTTACCGGTTACGAGCAGTACTTC | CASSLTGYEQYF
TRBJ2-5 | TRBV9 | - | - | TGTGCCAGCAGCGCTTACGGGAGCCCCCAAGAGACCCAGTACTTC | CASSAYGSPQETQYF
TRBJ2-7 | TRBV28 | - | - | TGTGCCAGCAGCCTGGGACAAGGGTTTCGCTACGAGCAGTACTTC | CASSLGQGFRYEQYF
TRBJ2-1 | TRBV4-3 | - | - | TGCGCCAGCAGCTCTGGCAGGAGCGACAATGAGCAGTTCTTC | CASSSGRSDNEQFF
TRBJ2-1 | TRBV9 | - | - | TGTGCCAGCACCCCTGAGGCGGGAACCTCCTACAATGAGCAGTTCTTC | CASTPEAGTSYNEQFF
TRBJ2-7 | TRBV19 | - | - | TGTGCCTCGGGGAGCGGACTTCCCTACGAGCAGTACTTC | CASGSGLPYEQYF
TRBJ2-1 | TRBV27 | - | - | TGTGCCAGCAGTATCAAGGGTGGTGAGCAGTTCTTC | CASSIKGGEQFF
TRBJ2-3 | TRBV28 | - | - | TGTGCCAGCAGTTCGCCAGGGGCACGGACAGATACGCAGTATTTT | CASSSPGARTDTQYF
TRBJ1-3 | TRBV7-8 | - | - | TGTGCCAGCAGCTTAGCCGCGGGTTGGAACACCATATATTTT | CASSLAAGWNTIYF
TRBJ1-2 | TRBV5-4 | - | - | TGTGCCAGCAGCCTCGAAGAGTCCTGGGGCTACACCTTC | CASSLEESWGYTF
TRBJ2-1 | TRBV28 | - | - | TGTGCCAGCAGGACGGATTTCTCCTACAATGAGCAGTTCTTC | CASRTDFSYNEQFF
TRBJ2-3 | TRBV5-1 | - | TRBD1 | TGCGCCAGCAGCTACCAGACAGGGTCCGAAACAGATACGCAGTATTTT | CASSYQTGSETDTQYF
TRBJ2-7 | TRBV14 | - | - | TGTGCCAGCAGCCAAGATATAGTCCATCTTTACGAGCAGTACTTC | CASSQDIVHLYEQYF
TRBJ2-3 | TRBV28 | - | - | TGTGCCAGCAGTCAACGGTCTAGCACAGATACGCAGTATTTT | CASSQRSSTDTQYF
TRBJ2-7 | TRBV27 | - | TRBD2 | TGTGCCAGCAGTTGGAGCGGGATGGTTGCCTACGAGCAGTACTTC | CASSWSGMVAYEQYF